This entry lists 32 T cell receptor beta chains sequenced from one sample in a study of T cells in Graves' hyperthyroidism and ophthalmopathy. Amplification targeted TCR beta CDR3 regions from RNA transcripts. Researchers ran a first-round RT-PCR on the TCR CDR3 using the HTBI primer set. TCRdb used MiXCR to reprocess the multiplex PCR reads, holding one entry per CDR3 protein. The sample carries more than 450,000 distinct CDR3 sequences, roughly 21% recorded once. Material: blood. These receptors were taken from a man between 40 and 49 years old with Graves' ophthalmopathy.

CDR3 bases: TGTGCCAGCAGCTTATGGCACAGAGACAATCAGCCCCAGCATTTT. This codes for CASSLWHRDNQPQHF. The J gene is TRBJ1-5, the V gene TRBV6-5; no firm D call. Trimming pared 6 bases from V and 3 bases from J, leaving 15 bases between. The CDR3 spans 15 residues. In germline, CDR1 is MNHEY, CDR2 SVGAGI.

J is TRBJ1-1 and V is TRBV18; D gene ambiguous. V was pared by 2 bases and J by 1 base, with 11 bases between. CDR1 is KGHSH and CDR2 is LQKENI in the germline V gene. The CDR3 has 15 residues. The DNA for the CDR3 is TGTGCCAGCTCACCATCGGGCGACCCGAACACTGAAGCTTTCTTT. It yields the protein CASSPSGDPNTEAFF.

The CDR3 loop is CASSRGGGPTDTQYF. As DNA, the CDR3 is TGTGCCAGCAGTCGGGGGGGGGGGCCCACAGATACGCAGTATTTT. This rearrangement joins TRBV7-3 to TRBJ2-3; 8 bases line up with TRBD2. The CDR3 length is 15 residues. Germline lookup yields CDR1 SGHTA and CDR2 FQGTGA. The junction had 7 bases not matched to a gene; V was cut back by 6 bases and J by 2 bases.

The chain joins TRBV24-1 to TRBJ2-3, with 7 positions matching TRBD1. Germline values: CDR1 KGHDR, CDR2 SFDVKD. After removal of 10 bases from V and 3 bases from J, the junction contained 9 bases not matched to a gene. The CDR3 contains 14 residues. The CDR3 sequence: CATGRDRWTDTQYF. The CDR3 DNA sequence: TGTGCCACGGGTAGGGACAGATGGACAGATACGCAGTATTTT.

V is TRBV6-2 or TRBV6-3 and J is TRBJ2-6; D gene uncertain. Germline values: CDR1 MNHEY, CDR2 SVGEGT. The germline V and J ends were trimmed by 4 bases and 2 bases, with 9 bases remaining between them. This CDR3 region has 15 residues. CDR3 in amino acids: CASSLGWAGANVLTF. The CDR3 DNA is TGTGCCAGCAGTTTGGGATGGGCTGGGGCCAACGTCCTGACTTTC.

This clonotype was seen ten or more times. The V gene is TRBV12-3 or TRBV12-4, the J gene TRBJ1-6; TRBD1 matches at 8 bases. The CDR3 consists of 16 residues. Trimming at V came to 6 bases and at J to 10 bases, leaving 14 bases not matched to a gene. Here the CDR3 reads CASSRGFGQGGSPLHF. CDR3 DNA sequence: TGTGCCAGCAGCCGGGGGTTTGGACAGGGCGGATCACCCCTCCACTTT.

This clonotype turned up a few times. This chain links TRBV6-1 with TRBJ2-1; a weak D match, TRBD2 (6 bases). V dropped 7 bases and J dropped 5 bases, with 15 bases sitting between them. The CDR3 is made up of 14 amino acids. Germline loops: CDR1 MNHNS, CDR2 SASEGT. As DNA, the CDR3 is TGTGCCAGCAAGGCGGGCGGGAAAAACAATGAGCAGTTCTTC. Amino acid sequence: CASKAGGKNNEQFF.

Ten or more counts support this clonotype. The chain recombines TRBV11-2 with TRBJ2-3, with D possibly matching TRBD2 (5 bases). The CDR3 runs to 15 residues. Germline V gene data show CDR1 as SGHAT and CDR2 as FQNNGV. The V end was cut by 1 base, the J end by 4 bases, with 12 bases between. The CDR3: CASSLVGGPPDTQYF. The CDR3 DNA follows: TGTGCCAGCAGCTTAGTTGGCGGGCCCCCAGATACGCAGTATTTT.

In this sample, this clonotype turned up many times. Written as DNA, the CDR3 is TGTGCCAGCAGTTCGAGCCAGGGGGAAAAACTGTTTTTT. This codes for CASSSSQGEKLFF. J is TRBJ1-4 and V is TRBV28, with a tentative D call TRBD1 (6 bases). CDR1 is MDHEN and CDR2 is SYDVKM in the germline V gene. This CDR3 region has 13 residues. Trimming took 4 bases from V and 8 from J, leaving 11 bases between them.

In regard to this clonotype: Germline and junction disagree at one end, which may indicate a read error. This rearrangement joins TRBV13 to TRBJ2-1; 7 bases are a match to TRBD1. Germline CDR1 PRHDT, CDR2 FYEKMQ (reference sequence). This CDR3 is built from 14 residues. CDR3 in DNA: TGCACCAGCAGCCGAGGGGGCGACATTCATGAGCAGTTCTTC. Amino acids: CTSSRGGDIHEQFF.

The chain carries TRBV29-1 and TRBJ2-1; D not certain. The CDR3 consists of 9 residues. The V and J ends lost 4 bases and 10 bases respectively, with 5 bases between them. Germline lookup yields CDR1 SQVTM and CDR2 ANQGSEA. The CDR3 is CSVGSEQFF. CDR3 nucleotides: TGCAGCGTTGGGTCAGAGCAGTTCTTC.

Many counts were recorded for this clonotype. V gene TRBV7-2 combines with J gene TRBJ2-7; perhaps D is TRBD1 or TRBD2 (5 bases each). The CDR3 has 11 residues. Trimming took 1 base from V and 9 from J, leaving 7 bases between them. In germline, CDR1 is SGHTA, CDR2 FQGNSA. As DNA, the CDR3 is TGTGCCAGCAGCTTAGTGGGGACGCAGTACTTC. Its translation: CASSLVGTQYF.

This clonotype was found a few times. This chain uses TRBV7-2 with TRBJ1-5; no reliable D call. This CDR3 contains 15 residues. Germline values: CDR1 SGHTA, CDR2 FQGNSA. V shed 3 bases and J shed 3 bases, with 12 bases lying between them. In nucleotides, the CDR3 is TGTGCCAGCAGCTTGCGGATACATGACAATCAGCCCCAGCATTTT. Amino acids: CASSLRIHDNQPQHF.

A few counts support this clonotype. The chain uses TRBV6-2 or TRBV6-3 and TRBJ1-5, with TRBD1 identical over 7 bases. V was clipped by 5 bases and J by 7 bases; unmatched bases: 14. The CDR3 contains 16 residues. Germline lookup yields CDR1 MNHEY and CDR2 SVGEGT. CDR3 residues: CASSPSGGAGRQPQHF. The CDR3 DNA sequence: TGTGCCAGCAGTCCCTCAGGGGGGGCTGGGAGACAGCCCCAGCATTTT.

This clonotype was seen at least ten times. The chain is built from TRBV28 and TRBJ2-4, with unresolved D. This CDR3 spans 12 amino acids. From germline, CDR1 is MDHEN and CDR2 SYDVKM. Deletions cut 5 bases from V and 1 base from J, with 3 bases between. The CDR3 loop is CASSNAKNIQYF. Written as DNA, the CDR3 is TGTGCCAGCAGTAACGCCAAAAACATTCAGTACTTC.

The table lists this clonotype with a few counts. The CDR3: CASSLGASTTYEQYF. The CDR3 DNA is TGTGCCAGCAGCTTAGGGGCTAGCACCACCTACGAGCAGTACTTC. The chain joins TRBV7-2 to TRBJ2-7, with D possibly TRBD2 on 5 matching bases. This CDR3 comprises 15 residues. Deletions cut 1 base from V and 2 bases from J, with 12 bases between. Germline CDR1 is SGHTA and CDR2 is FQGNSA. The whole variable domain, remainder taken from reference TRBV7-2 and TRBJ2-7, is GAGVSQSPSNKVTEKGKDVELRCDPISGHTALYWYRQSLGQGLEFLIYFQGNSAPDKSGLPSDRFSAERTGGSVSTLTIQRTQQEDSAVYLCASSLGASTTYEQYFGPGTRLTVT.

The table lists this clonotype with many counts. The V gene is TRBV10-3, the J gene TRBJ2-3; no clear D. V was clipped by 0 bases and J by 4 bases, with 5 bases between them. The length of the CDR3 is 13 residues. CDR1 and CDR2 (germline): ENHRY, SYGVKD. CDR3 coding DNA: TGTGCCATCAGTGAGTCTAATTCAGATACGCAGTATTTT. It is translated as CAISESNSDTQYF.

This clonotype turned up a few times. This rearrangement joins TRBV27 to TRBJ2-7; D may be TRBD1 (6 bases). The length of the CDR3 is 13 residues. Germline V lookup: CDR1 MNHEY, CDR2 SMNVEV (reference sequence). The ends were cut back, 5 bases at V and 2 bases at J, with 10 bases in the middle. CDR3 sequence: CASSKQGTYEQYF. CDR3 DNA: TGTGCCAGCAGTAAACAGGGCACCTACGAGCAGTACTTC.

This chain's CDR3 is CSVEASGRMETQYF. The CDR3 DNA follows: TGCAGCGTTGAGGCTAGCGGGAGGATGGAGACGCAGTATTTT. The chain joins TRBV29-1 to TRBJ2-3; TRBD2 matches 11 bases. In germline, CDR1 is SQVTM, CDR2 ANQGSEA. V trimming: 3 bases; J trimming: 9 bases; junction bases outside the gene matches: 8. The CDR3 length is 14 residues.

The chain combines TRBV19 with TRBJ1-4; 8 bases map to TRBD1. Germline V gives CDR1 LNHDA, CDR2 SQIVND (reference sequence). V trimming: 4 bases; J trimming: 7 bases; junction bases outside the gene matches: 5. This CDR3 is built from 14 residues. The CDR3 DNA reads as TGTGCCAGTAGTACCACAGGGGGGGGTGAAAAACTGTTTTTT. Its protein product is CASSTTGGGEKLFF.

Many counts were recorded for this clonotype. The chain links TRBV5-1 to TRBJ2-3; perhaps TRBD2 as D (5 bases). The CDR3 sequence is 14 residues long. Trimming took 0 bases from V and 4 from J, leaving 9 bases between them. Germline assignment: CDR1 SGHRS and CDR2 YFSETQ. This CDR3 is CASSLEVEADTQYF. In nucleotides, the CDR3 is TGCGCCAGCAGCTTGGAAGTGGAGGCAGATACGCAGTATTTT.

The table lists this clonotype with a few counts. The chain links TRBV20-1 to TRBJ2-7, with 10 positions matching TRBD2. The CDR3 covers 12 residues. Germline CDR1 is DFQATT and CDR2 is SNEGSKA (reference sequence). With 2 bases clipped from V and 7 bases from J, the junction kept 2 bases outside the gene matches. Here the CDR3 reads CSARISGREQYF. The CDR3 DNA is TGCAGTGCTAGAATTAGCGGGAGGGAGCAGTACTTC.

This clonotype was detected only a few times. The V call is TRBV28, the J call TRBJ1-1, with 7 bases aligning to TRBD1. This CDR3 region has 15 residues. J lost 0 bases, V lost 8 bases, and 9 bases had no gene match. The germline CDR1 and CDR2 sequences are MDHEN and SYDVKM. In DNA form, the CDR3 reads TGTGCCAGCCGGAACAGGGGCCTCTTGAACACTGAAGCTTTCTTT. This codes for CASRNRGLLNTEAFF.

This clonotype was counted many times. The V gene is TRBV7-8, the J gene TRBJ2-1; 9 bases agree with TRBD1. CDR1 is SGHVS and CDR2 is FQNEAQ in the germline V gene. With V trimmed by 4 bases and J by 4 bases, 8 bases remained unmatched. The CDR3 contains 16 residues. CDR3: CASSYPGTGFYNEQFF. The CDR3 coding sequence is TGTGCCAGCAGCTATCCCGGGACAGGGTTTTACAATGAGCAGTTCTTC.

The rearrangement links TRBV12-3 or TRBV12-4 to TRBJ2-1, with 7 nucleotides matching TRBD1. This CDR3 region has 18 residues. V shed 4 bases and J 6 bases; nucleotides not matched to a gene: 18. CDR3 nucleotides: TGTGCCAGCAGTTCCCTCGACAGGGAACAGCCCCCCGCCAATGAGCAGTTCTTC. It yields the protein CASSSLDREQPPANEQFF.

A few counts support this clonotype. In nucleotides, the CDR3 is TGTGCCAGCAGTTCTCCGGGACACCCCTACGAGCAGTACTTC. The encoded protein is CASSSPGHPYEQYF. V and J are TRBV6-1 and TRBJ2-7; D may be TRBD1 (6 bases). Germline CDR1 and CDR2: MNHNS and SASEGT. CDR3 size: 14 residues. Trimming took off 5 bases at V and 2 bases at J, with 13 bases between the two ends.

The CDR3 region has the DNA TGTGCCAGCAGTACGCGACCGAGCAATCAGCCCCAGCATTTT. The encoded protein is CASSTRPSNQPQHF. The chain is built from TRBV6-1 and TRBJ1-5; no reliable D call. Trimming left V 5 bases short and J 1 base short, with 9 bases between. Germline CDR1 MNHNS, CDR2 SASEGT. The CDR3 spans 14 residues.

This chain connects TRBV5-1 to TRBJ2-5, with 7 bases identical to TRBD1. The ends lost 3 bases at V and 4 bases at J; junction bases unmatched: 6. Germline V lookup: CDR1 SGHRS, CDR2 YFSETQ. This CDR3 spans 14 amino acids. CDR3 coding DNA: TGCGCCAGCAGCTCAGACAGGGCAGGAGAGACCCAGTACTTC. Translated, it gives CASSSDRAGETQYF.

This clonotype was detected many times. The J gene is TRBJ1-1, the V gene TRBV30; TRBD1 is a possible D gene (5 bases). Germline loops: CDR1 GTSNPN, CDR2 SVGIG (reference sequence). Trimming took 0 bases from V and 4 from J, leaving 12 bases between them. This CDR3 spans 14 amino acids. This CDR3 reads CAWSVLRGITEAFF. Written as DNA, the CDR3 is TGTGCCTGGAGTGTCCTTCGGGGGATCACTGAAGCTTTCTTT.

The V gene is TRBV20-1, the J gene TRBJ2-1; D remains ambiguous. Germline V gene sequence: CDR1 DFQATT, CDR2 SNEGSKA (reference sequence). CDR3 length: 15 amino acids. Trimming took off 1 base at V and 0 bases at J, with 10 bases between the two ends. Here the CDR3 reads CSARAYLSSYNEQFF. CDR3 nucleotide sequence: TGCAGTGCTAGAGCGTACCTTAGCTCCTACAATGAGCAGTTCTTC.

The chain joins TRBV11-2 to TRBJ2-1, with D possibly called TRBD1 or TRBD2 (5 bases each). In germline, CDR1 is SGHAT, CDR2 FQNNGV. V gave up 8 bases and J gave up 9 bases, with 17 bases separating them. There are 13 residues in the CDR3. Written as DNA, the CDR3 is TGTGCCAGCCAAGGGACGGATTTGGGTGAGCAGTTCTTC. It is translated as CASQGTDLGEQFF.

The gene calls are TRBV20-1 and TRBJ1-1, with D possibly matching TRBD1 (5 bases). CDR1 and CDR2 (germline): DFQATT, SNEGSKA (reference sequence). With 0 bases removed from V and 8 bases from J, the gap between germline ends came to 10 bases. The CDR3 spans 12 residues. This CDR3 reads CSARDMTVEAFF. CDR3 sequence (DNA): TGCAGTGCTAGAGATATGACAGTGGAAGCTTTCTTT.